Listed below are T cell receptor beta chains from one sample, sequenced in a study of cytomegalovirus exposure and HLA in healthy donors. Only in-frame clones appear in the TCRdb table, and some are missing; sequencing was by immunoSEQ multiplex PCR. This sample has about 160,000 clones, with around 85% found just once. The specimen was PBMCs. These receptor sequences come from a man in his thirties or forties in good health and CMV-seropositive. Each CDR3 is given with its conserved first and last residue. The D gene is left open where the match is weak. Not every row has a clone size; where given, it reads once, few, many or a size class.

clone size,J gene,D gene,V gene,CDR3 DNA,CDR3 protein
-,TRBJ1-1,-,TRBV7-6,TGTGCCAGCAGCTTAGATGGGTCGGGGAAGGCTTTCTTT,CASSLDGSGKAFF
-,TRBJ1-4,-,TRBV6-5,TGTGCCAGCAGTTACTCGTGGACAGACAATGAAAAACTGTTTTTT,CASSYSWTDNEKLFF
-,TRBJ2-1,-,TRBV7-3,TGTGCCAGCAGCCCAGGTAGATTCTCCTACAATGAGCAGTTCTTC,CASSPGRFSYNEQFF
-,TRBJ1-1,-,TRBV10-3,TGTGCCATCAGTCAAAAGAACACTGAAGCTTTCTTT,CAISQKNTEAFF
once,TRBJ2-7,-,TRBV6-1,TGTGCCAGCAGTACGAGACAGGTGCCCTGGGAGCAGTACTTC,CASSTRQVPWEQYF
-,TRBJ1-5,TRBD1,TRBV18,TGTGCCAGCTCATCCGGGACAGGTATTCGTCAGCCCCAGCATTTT,CASSSGTGIRQPQHF
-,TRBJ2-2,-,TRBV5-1,TGCGCCAGCAGCCCCAGGGGTAACACCGGGGAGCTGTTTTTT,CASSPRGNTGELFF
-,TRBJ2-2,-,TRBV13,TGTGCCAGCAGCGCTCCCGGCACCGGGGAGCTGTTTTTT,CASSAPGTGELFF
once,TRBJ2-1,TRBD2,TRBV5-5,TGTGCCAGCAGCTTGGAACTAGCGGGGGCCTACAATGAGCAGTTCTTC,CASSLELAGAYNEQFF
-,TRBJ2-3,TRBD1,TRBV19,TGTGCCAGTAGTATAGCCCTGGACAGGGTTGGGGCAGATACGCAGTATTTT,CASSIALDRVGADTQYF
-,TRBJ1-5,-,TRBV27,TGTGCCAGCAGTTCGGGGGGCTTCAATCAGCCCCAGCATTTT,CASSSGGFNQPQHF
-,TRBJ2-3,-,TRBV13,TGTGCCAGCAGCCCGGCGGGGAGCGGCCCCTCCGATACGCAGTATTTT,CASSPAGSGPSDTQYF
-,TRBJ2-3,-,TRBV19,TGTGCCAGTAGTTTCACAGGGATGGTGACAGATACGCAGTATTTT,CASSFTGMVTDTQYF
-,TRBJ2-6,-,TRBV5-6,TGTGCCAGCAGCCGCGGGGTCTCTGGGGCCAACGTCCTGACTTTC,CASSRGVSGANVLTF
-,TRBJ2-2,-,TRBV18,TGTGCCAGCTCACCACCGAGCATCCGAGACACCGGGGAGCTGTTTTTT,CASSPPSIRDTGELFF
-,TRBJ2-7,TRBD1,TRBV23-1,TGCGCCAGCAGCGAACCGGACAGGGAAAGAGGGGTCGCCTACGAGCAGTACTTC,CASSEPDRERGVAYEQYF
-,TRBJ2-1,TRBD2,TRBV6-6,TGTGCCAGCAGTGCGCTAGCGGGGGGTTACAATGAGCAGTTCTTC,CASSALAGGYNEQFF